The 15 T cell receptor beta chains below were found in one sample sequenced in a study of PD-L1 blockade in urothelial cancer. As to time point: pretreatment peripheral blood. Here immunoSEQ multiplex PCR was the method, and the copy in TCRdb shows in-frame clones only, minus some. Found here are fewer than 100,000 clones, just under 85% of them singletons; the top ten hold approximately 6.7%. The sequencing here drew on PBMCs, taken around atezolizumab (anti-PD-L1) treatment. Receptor source: a man aged 35-49 years with urothelial cancer.

This sequence joins TRBV18 and TRBJ2-3, with D perhaps matching TRBD1 (6 bases). The CDR3 spans 15 residues. V lost 6 bases to trimming and J lost 1 base, with 14 bases between them. Germline V gene sequence: CDR1 KGHSH, CDR2 LQKENI. This chain's CDR3 is CASSLTGPRTDTQYF. DNA for the CDR3: TGTGCCAGCTCGCTCACAGGGCCCCGCACAGATACGCAGTATTTT. Based on the CDR3 plus reference TRBV18 and TRBJ2-3, the full variable domain is NAGVMQNPRHLVRRRGQEARLRCSPMKGHSHVYWYRQLPEEGLKFMVYLQKENIIDESGMPKERFSAEFPKEGPSILRIQQVVRGDSAAYFCASSLTGPRTDTQYFGPGTRLTVL.

The chain is built from TRBV11-3 and TRBJ1-2; D is perhaps TRBD1 (6 bases). There are 14 residues in the CDR3. Germline CDR1 and CDR2: SGHNT and YENEEA. Trimming removed 5 bases from V and 8 bases from J, with 18 bases in between. The CDR3 nucleotides are TGTGCCAGCAGCCCCATGGGACACCTGATGGGCTACACCTTC. Translated: CASSPMGHLMGYTF. Combining the CDR3 with reference TRBV11-3 and TRBJ1-2 gives the whole variable domain EAGVVQSPRYKIIEKKQPVAFWCNPISGHNTLYWYLQNLGQGPELLIRYENEEAVDDSQLPKDRFSAERLKGVDSTLKIQPAELGDSAVYLCASSPMGHLMGYTFGSGTRLTVV.

The V call is TRBV6-1, the J call TRBJ2-1; maybe TRBD2 (6 bases). The CDR3 is 15 residues long. Germline-derived CDR1 and CDR2 are MNHNS and SASEGT. V dropped 6 bases and J dropped 3 bases, with 15 bases sitting between them. Here the CDR3 reads CASRRDGLLYNEQFF. The CDR3 DNA is TGTGCCAGCAGGAGGGACGGACTACTCTACAATGAGCAGTTCTTC.

This clone turned up a few times. The chain is built from TRBV27 and TRBJ2-7; no clear D. CDR3 length: 15 amino acids. Germline V CDR1 and CDR2: MNHEY, SMNVEV (reference sequence). V lost 6 bases and J lost 3, with 18 bases in between. The CDR3 bases are TGTGCCAGCAGCCCCATCCTTAGTATGAACTACGAGCAGTACTTC. It encodes CASSPILSMNYEQYF.

The table lists this clone with a count of one. CDR3 sequence reads: CASSSGLKANYGYTF. The CDR3 bases are TGTGCCAGCAGCTCAGGGTTGAAAGCTAACTATGGCTACACCTTC. This chain joins TRBV7-9 and TRBJ1-2; D may be TRBD1 (5 bases). Germline V gene data show CDR1 as SEHNR and CDR2 as FQNEAQ (reference sequence). V shed 4 bases and J shed 0 bases, with 12 bases lying between them. The CDR3 contains 15 residues.

A single count supports this clone. The J gene is TRBJ2-3, the V gene TRBV7-2; no clear D. The CDR3 runs 13 residues. Per the germline V gene, CDR1 is SGHTA and CDR2 is FQGNSA. Trimming left V 2 bases short and J 5 bases short, with 8 bases between. The CDR3 loop is CASSLRQIDTQYF. In DNA, the CDR3 is TGTGCCAGCAGCTTACGACAAATAGATACGCAGTATTTT. Full variable domain (rest looked up from reference TRBV7-2 and TRBJ2-3): GAGVSQSPSNKVTEKGKDVELRCDPISGHTALYWYRQSLGQGLEFLIYFQGNSAPDKSGLPSDRFSAERTGGSVSTLTIQRTQQEDSAVYLCASSLRQIDTQYFGPGTRLTVL.

V usage is TRBV9 and J usage is TRBJ2-1; no clear D. V gave up 4 bases and J gave up 7 bases, with 12 bases separating them. Germline V gene sequence: CDR1 SGDLS, CDR2 YYNGEE. The CDR3 is made up of 13 amino acids. This chain's CDR3 is CASSIHHGNEQFF. CDR3 DNA: TGTGCCAGCAGCATCCACCACGGGAATGAGCAGTTCTTC.

This clone was seen more than once but under ten times. The J gene is TRBJ2-7, the V gene TRBV10-3; D perhaps matches TRBD1 (6 bases). V lost 6 bases, J lost 0 bases, and 6 bases lay in between. The CDR3 extends over 12 amino acids. Germline V gene sequence: CDR1 ENHRY, CDR2 SYGVKD. CDR3 sequence: CAIRGASYEQYF. In DNA, the CDR3 is TGTGCCATCAGGGGGGCCTCCTACGAGCAGTACTTC.

The CDR3 sequence is CASSLGTPSGEQYF. CDR3 coding DNA: TGTGCCAGCAGTTTGGGGACACCCTCGGGGGAGCAGTACTTC. This chain links TRBV28 with TRBJ2-7; a possible D gene is TRBD1 (6 bases). The CDR3 has 14 residues. Trimming removed 3 bases from V and 7 bases from J, with 16 bases in between. Germline-derived CDR1 and CDR2 are MDHEN and SYDVKM.

The chain recombines TRBV7-9 with TRBJ2-5; tentative D call: TRBD1 (5 bases). V was clipped by 5 bases and J by 4 bases, with 11 bases between them. The CDR3 has 13 residues. Germline assignment: CDR1 SEHNR and CDR2 FQNEAQ (reference sequence). The CDR3: CASSPDRGETQYF. CDR3 coding DNA: TGTGCCAGCAGCCCCGACAGAGGAGAGACCCAGTACTTC.

The chain links TRBV29-1 to TRBJ2-4; tentatively, D is TRBD2 (5 bases). From germline, CDR1 is SQVTM and CDR2 ANQGSEA. The CDR3 length is 15 residues. V lost 4 bases and J 4 bases, leaving 17 bases between the germline ends. The CDR3 reads CSVVSGGSPKNIQYF. As DNA, the CDR3 is TGCAGCGTTGTTTCTGGTGGGAGCCCAAAAAACATTCAGTACTTC.

This clone was detected once. The chain is built from TRBV7-3 and TRBJ2-6; 8 positions match TRBD1. V lost 2 bases and J lost 0; bases outside the gene matches: 9. CDR1 is SGHTA and CDR2 is FQGTGA in the germline V gene. The CDR3 consists of 19 residues. CDR3 in DNA: TGTGCCAGCAGCTTATATCCGGGACAGGCCAGCTCTGGGGCCAACGTCCTGACTTTC. This encodes CASSLYPGQASSGANVLTF.

This sequence joins TRBV5-4 and TRBJ2-1, with 8 bases lining up with TRBD2. This CDR3 has 16 amino acids. J gave up 5 bases and V 1 base, and 8 bases lay outside the gene matches. Per germline, CDR1 SGHNT and CDR2 YYREEE (reference sequence). Here the CDR3 DNA reads TGTGCCAGCAGCTTGAGGAGCGGGAGAGCCAACAATGAGCAGTTCTTC. Its translation: CASSLRSGRANNEQFF.

The gene calls are TRBV27 and TRBJ1-4; tentative D call: TRBD1 (6 bases). Germline assignment: CDR1 MNHEY and CDR2 SMNVEV (reference sequence). The V gene lost 6 bases and the J gene lost 7 bases, with 18 bases spanning the gap. The CDR3 loop spans 15 amino acids. Here the CDR3 DNA reads TGTGCCAGCAGCATGGTCCGGACCAGGGGTGAAAAACTGTTTTTT. Translation: CASSMVRTRGEKLFF. Together with reference TRBV27 and TRBJ1-4, the CDR3 gives the full variable domain: EAQVTQNPRYLITVTGKKLTVTCSQNMNHEYMSWYRQDPGLGLRQIYYSMNVEVTDKGDVPEGYKVSRKEKRNFPLILESPSPNQTSLYFCASSMVRTRGEKLFFGSGTQLSVL.

The gene calls are TRBV18 and TRBJ1-3; no firm D call. The CDR3 extends over 17 amino acids. Germline lookup yields CDR1 KGHSH and CDR2 LQKENI. V was cut by 3 bases and J by 0 bases, with 15 bases left in between. This CDR3 reads CASSPSLGTASGNTIYF. CDR3 in DNA: TGTGCCAGCTCACCTTCCCTTGGAACAGCCTCTGGAAACACCATATATTTT. Full variable domain (outside the CDR3, taken from reference TRBV18 and TRBJ1-3): NAGVMQNPRHLVRRRGQEARLRCSPMKGHSHVYWYRQLPEEGLKFMVYLQKENIIDESGMPKERFSAEFPKEGPSILRIQQVVRGDSAAYFCASSPSLGTASGNTIYFGEGSWLTVV.